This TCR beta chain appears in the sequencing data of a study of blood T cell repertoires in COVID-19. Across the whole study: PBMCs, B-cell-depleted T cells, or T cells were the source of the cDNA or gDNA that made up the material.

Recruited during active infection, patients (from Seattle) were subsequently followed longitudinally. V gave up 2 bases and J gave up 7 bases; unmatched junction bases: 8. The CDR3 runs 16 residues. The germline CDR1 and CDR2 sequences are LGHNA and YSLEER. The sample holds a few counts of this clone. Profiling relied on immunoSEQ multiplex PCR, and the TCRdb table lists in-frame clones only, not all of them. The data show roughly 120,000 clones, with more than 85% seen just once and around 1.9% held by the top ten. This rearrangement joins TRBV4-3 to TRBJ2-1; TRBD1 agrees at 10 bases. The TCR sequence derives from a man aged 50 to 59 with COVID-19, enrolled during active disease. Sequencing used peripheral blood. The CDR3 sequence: CASSQFGDRGQNEQFF. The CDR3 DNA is TGCGCCAGCAGCCAATTTGGAGACAGGGGGCAAAATGAGCAGTTCTTC.